This entry lists 10 T cell receptor beta chains sequenced from one sample in a study of blood T cell repertoires in COVID-19. Generated by immunoSEQ multiplex PCR, the TCRdb table keeps only in-frame clones and is missing some. The sample shows about 210,000 clones, about 85% of them seen only once. Sequencing was carried out using peripheral blood. All receptors come from a woman over 75 with COVID-19, enrolled during active disease.

V is TRBV18 and J is TRBJ2-3; 11 bases line up with TRBD2. V dropped 3 bases and J dropped 0; count of bases not matched to a gene: 14. Germline CDR1 KGHSH, CDR2 LQKENI. CDR3 length: 20 amino acids. DNA for the CDR3: TGTGCCAGCTCACCGGGGCCGGGACTAGCGGCCGCAAACAGCACAGATACGCAGTATTTT. Encoded protein: CASSPGPGLAAANSTDTQYF.

The chain combines TRBV5-1 with TRBJ1-4; perhaps TRBD1 as D (6 bases). V lost 4 bases and J lost 1, with 8 bases in between. Germline values: CDR1 SGHRS, CDR2 YFSETQ. The CDR3 covers 14 residues. This CDR3 reads CASSPQGTNEKLFF. For the CDR3, the DNA is TGCGCCAGCAGCCCACAGGGAACTAATGAAAAACTGTTTTTT.

This CDR3 is CASRRDSAYEQYF. CDR3 nucleotide sequence: TGTGCCAGCAGGCGGGACTCAGCCTACGAGCAGTACTTC. The gene calls are TRBV5-4 and TRBJ2-7; TRBD2 is a possible D gene (6 bases). The CDR3 loop spans 13 amino acids. Germline V gene lookup returns CDR1 SGHNT and CDR2 YYREEE (reference sequence). With 5 bases removed from V and 2 bases from J, the gap between germline ends came to 11 bases.

This chain joins TRBV5-4 and TRBJ2-5, with 8 bases matching TRBD2. In germline, CDR1 is SGHNT, CDR2 YYREEE (reference sequence). J gave up 2 bases and V 1 base, and 7 bases lay outside the gene matches. The CDR3 contains 16 residues. The CDR3 nucleotides read TGTGCCAGCAGCTTGCTCGATAGCGGGGTACAAGAGACCCAGTACTTC. This gives the protein CASSLLDSGVQETQYF.

This chain links TRBV18 with TRBJ2-3, with D possibly being TRBD2 (5 bases). V was clipped by 4 bases and J by 0 bases, with 11 bases between them. Per the germline V gene, CDR1 is KGHSH and CDR2 is LQKENI. This CDR3 spans 15 amino acids. CDR3 in amino acids: CASSLFRGSTDTQYF. CDR3 nucleotides: TGTGCCAGCTCACTCTTCCGGGGTAGCACAGATACGCAGTATTTT.

This chain uses TRBV12-3 or TRBV12-4 with TRBJ1-1, with 7 bases identical to TRBD1. V was clipped by 5 bases and J by 7 bases; unmatched bases: 7. The CDR3 loop spans 13 amino acids. In DNA form, the CDR3 reads TGTGCCAGCAGTACAGGACAGGTCAGTGAAGCTTTCTTT. Protein sequence: CASSTGQVSEAFF.

The gene calls are TRBV4-3 and TRBJ2-7; TRBD2 matches at 9 bases. Germline CDR1 is LGHNA and CDR2 is YSLEER. The CDR3 covers 15 residues. J lost 0 bases, V lost 0 bases, and 0 bases had no gene match. This CDR3 reads CASSQERGGSYEQYF. CDR3 bases: TGCGCCAGCAGCCAAGAGCGGGGGGGCTCCTACGAGCAGTACTTC.

This sequence joins TRBV3-1 (or the pseudogene TRBV3-2) and TRBJ2-1, with 7 nucleotides matching TRBD1. The germline V gene encodes CDR1 LGHDT and CDR2 YNNKEL (reference sequence). V dropped 2 bases and J dropped 15; count of bases not matched to a gene: 10. The CDR3 is 13 residues long. The CDR3 loop is CASSQHGQDKLFF. CDR3 DNA sequence: TGTGCCAGCAGCCAACACGGACAGGACAAGTTGTTCTTC.

V and J are TRBV7-9 and TRBJ2-4, with D possibly matching TRBD2 (6 bases). Trimming removed 0 bases from V and 4 bases from J, with 7 bases in between. Germline V gene lookup returns CDR1 SEHNR and CDR2 FQNEAQ (reference sequence). CDR3 size: 14 residues. DNA of the CDR3: TGTGCCAGCAGCTTAGCGGGGGGAAAAAACATTCAGTACTTC. This encodes CASSLAGGKNIQYF.

The chain joins TRBV7-9 to TRBJ1-1; the match to TRBD1 covers 7 bases. Trimming removed 5 bases from V and 5 bases from J; junction bases left unmatched: 2. The CDR3 covers 12 residues. Germline loops: CDR1 SEHNR, CDR2 FQNEAQ (reference sequence). CDR3 coding DNA: TGTGCCAGCAGCCAACAGGGGACTGAAGCTTTCTTT. This encodes CASSQQGTEAFF.